A single TCR beta chain is shown here with its context. Its matching antigen is unknown. The sample is drawn from a study of tumor and adjacent non-tumor tissue in lung cancer. Whole-study findings and limits: Significantly higher TCR diversity was found in tumor than normal lung. Shorter survival was associated with higher TCR diversity in tumors.

RNA was extracted from bulk tissue without any cell sorting. More than 3 cm separated this lung sample from the edge of the tumor. Between August and November 2014, newly diagnosed, chemotherapy-naive lung cancer patients underwent thoracic surgery in China. The library came from three nested PCR rounds adapted from ARM-PCR protocols. TCRdb re-analysed the multiplex PCR reads in MiXCR, keeping a single row per CDR3 protein. The top ten clones hold 50% to 65% of a sample with approximately 80,000 distinct CDR3 sequences, more than 80% of them seen once. The CDR3 extends over 13 amino acids. Between the trimmed V and J ends, which lost 0 bases and 8 bases, there was a span of 10 bases. From germline, CDR1 is MGHRA and CDR2 YSYEKL.

The source material was distant non-tumor lung tissue. V gene TRBV4-1 combines with J gene TRBJ1-2; D unclear. This clonotype was sampled from a man aged 55-75 years with non-small cell lung cancer. The DNA of the CDR3 is TGCGCCAGCAGCCAAGATGGGATGGGCGGCTACACCTTC. It encodes CASSQDGMGGYTF.